This TCR beta chain was profiled in a study of blood T cells in healthy people across ages. With a J-beta primer mix and a sample-barcoded 5' primer, a second PCR ran roughly 6 to 12 cycles. TCRdb reprocessed the 5' RACE reads with MiXCR, giving one entry per CDR3 protein. The sample has 1 million or so distinct CDR3 sequences; almost 25% are singletons. The CDR3 sequence is 17 residues long. Per germline, CDR1 MDHEN and CDR2 SYDVKM. The J segment lost 5 bases and the V segment lost 6 bases, leaving 14 bases of the junction unmatched. This same sample was also part of a study on T cells of mothers and their children.

Sequenced sample: blood. V and J are TRBV28 and TRBJ2-7, with TRBD2 identical over 12 bases. The TCR sequence derives from a girl aged 2 to 9 in good health. The CDR3 spells CASSRIIQGLAGDEQYF. Here the CDR3 DNA reads TGTGCCAGCAGCCGAATCATTCAGGGACTAGCGGGCGACGAGCAGTACTTC. The full variable domain, its missing parts supplied by reference TRBV28 and TRBJ2-7, is DVKVTQSSRYLVKRTGEKVFLECVQDMDHENMFWYRQDPGLGLRLIYFSYDVKMKEKGDIPEGYSVSREKKERFSLILESASTNQTSMYLCASSRIIQGLAGDEQYFGPGTRLTVT.